This TCR beta chain was sequenced in a study of T-cell reconstitution after alpha-beta-depleted transplantation in children. Study-level results: Newly generated T cells supplied most T-cell counts and diversity one year post-transplant. Reports say that about two months after transplant, the alpha-beta T cells came out of several hundred graft clones that had expanded.

V was trimmed by 4 bases and J by 5 bases, leaving 14 bases between them. The CDR3 loop spans 14 amino acids. CDR1 is MDHEN and CDR2 is SYDVKM in the germline V gene. To note about this clonotype: The antigen remains unidentified.

Preparation of the TCRbeta library involved a method that used unique molecular identifiers. TCRdb redid the calling of the PCR reads with MiXCR, one entry per CDR3 protein. The table includes a few hundred thousand distinct CDR3 sequences, about 17% detected once. The chain has TRBV28 and TRBJ1-1; D remains ambiguous. Source: PBMCs, mostly from graft donor cells, taken 360 days after TCRalphabeta/CD19-depleted stem cell transplant. The receptor was isolated from a boy less than two years old who had a stem cell transplant for Wiskott-Aldrich syndrome, so the T cells may come from the graft donor. CDR3 DNA: TGTGCCAGCAGTTCCAGAGAAGGAAAGACTGAAGCTTTCTTT. Its protein is CASSSREGKTEAFF.